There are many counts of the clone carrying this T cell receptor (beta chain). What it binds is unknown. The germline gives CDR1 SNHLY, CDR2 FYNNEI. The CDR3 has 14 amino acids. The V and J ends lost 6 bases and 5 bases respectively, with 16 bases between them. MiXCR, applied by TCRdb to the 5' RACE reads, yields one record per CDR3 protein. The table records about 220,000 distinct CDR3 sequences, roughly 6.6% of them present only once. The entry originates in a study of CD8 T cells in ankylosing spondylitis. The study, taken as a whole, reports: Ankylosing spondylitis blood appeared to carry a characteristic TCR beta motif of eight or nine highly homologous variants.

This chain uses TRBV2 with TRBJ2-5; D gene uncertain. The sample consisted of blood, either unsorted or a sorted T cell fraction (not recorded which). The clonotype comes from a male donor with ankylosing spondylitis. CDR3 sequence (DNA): TGTGCCAGCAGCGCGGAAGGGTCCGGCGAGACCCAGTACTTC. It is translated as CASSAEGSGETQYF. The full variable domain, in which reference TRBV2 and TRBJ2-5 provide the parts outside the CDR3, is EPEVTQTPSHQVTQMGQEVILRCVPISNHLYFYWYRQILGQKVEFLVSFYNNEISEKSEIFDDQFSVERPDGSNFTLKIRSTKLEDSAMYFCASSAEGSGETQYFGPGTRLLVL.